What follows are 13 T cell receptor beta chains derived from one specimen sequenced in a study of blood T cell repertoires in COVID-19. Only in-frame clones appear in the TCRdb table, and some are missing; sequencing was by immunoSEQ multiplex PCR. Of about 150,000 clones detected, about 89% appear once; the ten largest clones hold approximately 6.2%. Sample: peripheral blood. All receptors derive from an older man with acute or convalescent COVID-19.

This clone was counted a single time. V and J are TRBV7-2 and TRBJ1-4; possible D gene TRBD1, 5 bases. There are 18 residues in the CDR3. Deletions cut 1 base from V and 10 bases from J, with 25 bases between. CDR1 is SGHTA, CDR2 FQGNSA, per germline. Here the CDR3 reads CASSLEGLVGLESTKLFF. The CDR3 nucleotides read TGTGCCAGCAGCTTAGAGGGGTTAGTGGGGCTTGAGTCTACAAAACTGTTTTTT. Variable domain in full (rest from reference TRBV7-2 and TRBJ1-4): GAGVSQSPSNKVTEKGKDVELRCDPISGHTALYWYRQSLGQGLEFLIYFQGNSAPDKSGLPSDRFSAERTGGSVSTLTIQRTQQEDSAVYLCASSLEGLVGLESTKLFFGSGTQLSVL.

V and J are TRBV28 and TRBJ2-7, with 8 bases matching TRBD2. Germline CDR1 MDHEN, CDR2 SYDVKM. The CDR3 runs to 15 residues. V lost 5 bases and J lost 2; bases outside the gene matches: 8. The CDR3 protein is CASSKTGGLTYEQYF. The CDR3 DNA reads TGTGCCAGCAGTAAAACGGGGGGGCTTACCTACGAGCAGTACTTC.

This sequence joins TRBV6-6 and TRBJ1-5, with 8 positions matching TRBD1. Losses at the gene ends were 2 bases for V and 6 bases for J; bases not matched to a gene: 6. Germline values: CDR1 MNHNY, CDR2 SVGAGI (reference sequence). The CDR3 runs 15 residues. The CDR3 DNA reads TGTGCCAGCAGTTACGCGGCAGGGGGCATTCAGCCCCAGCATTTT. Translated, it gives CASSYAAGGIQPQHF.

This chain connects TRBV27 to TRBJ2-1; TRBD2 matches at 7 bases. Trimming removed 5 bases from V and 9 bases from J; junction bases left unmatched: 31. This CDR3 is built from 21 residues. The V gene's germline CDR1 is MNHEY and CDR2 SMNVEV (reference sequence). CDR3 nucleotide sequence: TGTGCCAGCAGTCTCTATGACCCCGTCCTAGCGGTTGGGTGGGACGTGGGTGAGCAGTTCTTC. It translates to CASSLYDPVLAVGWDVGEQFF.

The chain carries TRBV5-1 and TRBJ2-7; 10 bases line up with TRBD1. Germline CDR1 SGHRS, CDR2 YFSETQ. The CDR3 has 14 amino acids. V shed 3 bases and J 2 bases; nucleotides not matched to a gene: 2. The CDR3 region has the DNA TGCGCCAGCAGCTGGGACAGGGGCACCTACGAGCAGTACTTC. The encoded protein is CASSWDRGTYEQYF.

The chain employs TRBV12-3 or TRBV12-4 and TRBJ1-1; D is possibly TRBD1 (6 bases). The CDR3 is 12 amino acids. The V gene lost 8 bases and the J gene lost 0 bases, with 7 bases spanning the gap. The chain's CDR3 is CASEGVNTEAFF. The DNA of the CDR3 is TGTGCCAGCGAGGGGGTGAACACTGAAGCTTTCTTT.

This clone was seen a few times. The chain is built from TRBV9 and TRBJ1-3; maybe TRBD1 (5 bases). Trimming cost V 1 base and J 0 bases, with 5 bases left between them. Germline CDR1 and CDR2: SGDLS and YYNGEE. The CDR3 is 14 residues long. In DNA, the CDR3 is TGTGCCAGCAGCGTAACAGGCTCTGGAAACACCATATATTTT. Translated: CASSVTGSGNTIYF.

The CDR3 region is CASSLGGSRETQYF. The CDR3 bases are TGTGCCAGCAGCTTAGGAGGTAGTCGGGAGACCCAGTACTTC. The J gene is TRBJ2-5, the V gene TRBV11-3; D unclear. With 1 base removed from V and 5 bases from J, the gap between germline ends came to 11 bases. Germline assignment: CDR1 SGHNT and CDR2 YENEEA. The CDR3 has 14 residues. Complete variable domain (other parts from reference TRBV11-3 and TRBJ2-5): EAGVVQSPRYKIIEKKQPVAFWCNPISGHNTLYWYLQNLGQGPELLIRYENEEAVDDSQLPKDRFSAERLKGVDSTLKIQPAELGDSAVYLCASSLGGSRETQYFGPGTRLLVL.

The chain combines TRBV28 with TRBJ1-3; D is perhaps TRBD1 (5 bases). The CDR3 extends over 14 amino acids. V lost 10 bases, J lost 0 bases, and 13 bases lay in between. In germline, CDR1 is MDHEN, CDR2 SYDVKM. The CDR3 sequence: CATYDRNSGNTIYF. The CDR3, as DNA: TGTGCCACCTACGACAGAAACTCTGGAAACACCATATATTTT.

This chain joins TRBV18 and TRBJ1-1; D is unclear. Germline V gives CDR1 KGHSH, CDR2 LQKENI. Trimming cost V 1 base and J 5 bases, with 11 bases left between them. There are 14 residues in the CDR3. The chain's CDR3 is CASSPRNGETEAFF. The CDR3, as DNA: TGTGCCAGCTCACCACGTAATGGTGAGACTGAAGCTTTCTTT.

This chain connects TRBV25-1 to TRBJ2-5, with TRBD2 matching 9 bases. The CDR3 totals 16 residues. CDR1 is MGHDK and CDR2 is SYGVNS in the germline V gene. With 2 bases clipped from V and 4 bases from J, the junction kept 8 bases outside the gene matches. The CDR3 DNA sequence: TGTGCCAGCAGTGAAGCGGGAGGGCCTGGGAGAGAGACCCAGTACTTC. It encodes CASSEAGGPGRETQYF. Looking up the rest from reference TRBV25-1 and TRBJ2-5 gives the full variable domain: EADIYQTPRYLVIGTGKKITLECSQTMGHDKMYWYQQDPGMELHLIHYSYGVNSTEKGDLSSESTVSRIRTEHFPLTLESARPSHTSQYLCASSEAGGPGRETQYFGPGTRLLVL.

This rearrangement joins TRBV5-1 to TRBJ2-1, with D tentatively TRBD2 (6 bases). The CDR3 runs to 16 residues. With 3 bases removed from V and 0 bases from J, the gap between germline ends came to 13 bases. Germline V lookup: CDR1 SGHRS, CDR2 YFSETQ. This CDR3 reads CASSWSGTGSYNEQFF. The CDR3 DNA reads TGCGCCAGCAGCTGGTCCGGGACTGGCTCCTACAATGAGCAGTTCTTC.

The chain is built from TRBV24-1 and TRBJ2-1; 10 positions agree with TRBD1. With V trimmed by 3 bases and J by 7 bases, 8 bases remained unmatched. This CDR3 has 16 amino acids. Germline V gives CDR1 KGHDR, CDR2 SFDVKD. CDR3 in DNA: TGTGCCACCAGTGATCCGGGGACAGGGGCTAGGAATGAGCAGTTCTTC. Its protein is CATSDPGTGARNEQFF.